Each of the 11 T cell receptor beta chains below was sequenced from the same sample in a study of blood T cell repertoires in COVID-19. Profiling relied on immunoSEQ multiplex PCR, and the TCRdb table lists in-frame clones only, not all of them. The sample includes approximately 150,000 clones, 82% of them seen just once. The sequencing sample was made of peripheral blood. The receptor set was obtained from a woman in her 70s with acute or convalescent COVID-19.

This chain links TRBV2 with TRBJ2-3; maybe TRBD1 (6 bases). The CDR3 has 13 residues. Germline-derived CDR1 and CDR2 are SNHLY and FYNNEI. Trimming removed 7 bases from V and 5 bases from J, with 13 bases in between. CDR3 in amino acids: CASNRDPLDTQYF. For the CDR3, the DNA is TGTGCCAGCAACAGGGATCCGCTAGATACGCAGTATTTT.

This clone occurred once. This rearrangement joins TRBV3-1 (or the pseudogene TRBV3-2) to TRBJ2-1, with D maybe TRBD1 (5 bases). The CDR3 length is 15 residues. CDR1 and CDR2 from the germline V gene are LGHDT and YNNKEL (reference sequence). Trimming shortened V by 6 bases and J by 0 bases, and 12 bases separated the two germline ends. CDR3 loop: CASRNRLSSYNEQFF. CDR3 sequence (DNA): TGTGCCAGCAGAAACAGGTTAAGCTCCTACAATGAGCAGTTCTTC.

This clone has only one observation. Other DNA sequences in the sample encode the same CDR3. The CDR3 protein is CASSLARDTEAFF. As DNA, the CDR3 is TGCGCCAGCAGCTTGGCCCGAGACACTGAAGCTTTCTTT. The chain carries TRBV5-1 and TRBJ1-1; no clear D gene. The CDR3 length is 13 residues. The germline V and J ends were trimmed by 0 bases and 3 bases, with 6 bases remaining between them. The V gene's germline CDR1 is SGHRS and CDR2 YFSETQ.

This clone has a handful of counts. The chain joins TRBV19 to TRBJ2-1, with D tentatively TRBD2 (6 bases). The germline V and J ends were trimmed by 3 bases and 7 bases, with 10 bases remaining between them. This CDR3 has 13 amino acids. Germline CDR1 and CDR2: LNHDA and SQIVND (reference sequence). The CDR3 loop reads CASSMAGSNEQFF. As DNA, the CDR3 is TGTGCCAGTAGTATGGCGGGGTCGAATGAGCAGTTCTTC.

The CDR3 DNA is TGCGCCAGCAGCCAAGAGCCCCCGGACAGGGGGGGCGGCTACACCTTC. It is translated as CASSQEPPDRGGGYTF. The chain joins TRBV4-3 to TRBJ1-2; TRBD1 agrees at 10 bases. Germline-derived CDR1 and CDR2 are LGHNA and YSLEER. Trimming removed 0 bases from V and 8 bases from J; junction bases left unmatched: 9. The CDR3 is made up of 16 amino acids.

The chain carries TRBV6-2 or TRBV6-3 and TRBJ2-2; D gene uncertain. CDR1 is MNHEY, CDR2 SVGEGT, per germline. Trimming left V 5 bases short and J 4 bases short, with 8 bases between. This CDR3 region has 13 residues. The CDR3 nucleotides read TGTGCCAGCAGTACCGACTCCACCGGGGAGCTGTTTTTT. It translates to CASSTDSTGELFF.

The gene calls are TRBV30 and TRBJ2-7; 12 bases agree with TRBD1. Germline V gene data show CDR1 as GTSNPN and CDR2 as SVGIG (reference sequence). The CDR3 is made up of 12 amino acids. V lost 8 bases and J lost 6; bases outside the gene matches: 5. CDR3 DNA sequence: TGTGCCGGTATGGGACAGGGGGCCGAGCAGTACTTC. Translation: CAGMGQGAEQYF.

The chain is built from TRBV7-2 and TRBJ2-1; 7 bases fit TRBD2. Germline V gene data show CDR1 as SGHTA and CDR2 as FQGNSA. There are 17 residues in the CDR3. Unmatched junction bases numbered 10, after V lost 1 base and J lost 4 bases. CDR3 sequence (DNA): TGTGCCAGCAGCTTAGGGACCACACGGGGGGTGTACAATGAGCAGTTCTTC. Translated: CASSLGTTRGVYNEQFF.

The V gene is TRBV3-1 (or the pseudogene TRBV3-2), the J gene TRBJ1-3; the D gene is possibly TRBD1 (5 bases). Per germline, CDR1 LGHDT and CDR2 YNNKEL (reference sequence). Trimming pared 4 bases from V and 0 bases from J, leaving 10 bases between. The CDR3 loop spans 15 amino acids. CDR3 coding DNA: TGTGCCAGCAGCCCAGGGATCAACTCTGGAAACACCATATATTTT. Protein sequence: CASSPGINSGNTIYF.

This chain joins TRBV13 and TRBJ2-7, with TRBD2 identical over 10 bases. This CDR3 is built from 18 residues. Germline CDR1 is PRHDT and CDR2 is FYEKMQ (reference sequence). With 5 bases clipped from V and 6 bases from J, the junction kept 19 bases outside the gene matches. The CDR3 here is CASSPRTRASGSSGEQYF. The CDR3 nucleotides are TGTGCCAGCAGCCCCAGGACCCGGGCTAGCGGGAGTTCTGGCGAGCAGTACTTC.

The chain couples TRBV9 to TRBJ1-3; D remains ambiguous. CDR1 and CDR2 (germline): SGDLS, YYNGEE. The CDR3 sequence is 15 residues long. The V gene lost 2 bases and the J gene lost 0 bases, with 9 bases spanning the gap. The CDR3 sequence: CASSVDDYSGNTIYF. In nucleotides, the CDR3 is TGTGCCAGCAGCGTTGACGACTACTCTGGAAACACCATATATTTT.